This TCR beta chain was identified in a study of T cells in Graves' hyperthyroidism and ophthalmopathy. The wider study: Once the initial diagnosis was made, peripheral blood was obtained before any treatment. Study-level points and caveats: Most expanded thyroid clonotypes above 0.001 also appeared in blood.

Regions amplified from RNA transcripts were the TCR beta CDR3 regions. The TCR CDR3 was amplified in a first-round RT-PCR using the HTBI primer set. TCRdb re-analysed the multiplex PCR reads in MiXCR, keeping a single row per CDR3 protein. The sample records about 640,000 distinct CDR3 sequences, less than 25% being singletons. Pregnant or lactating patients were excluded, as were those with uncontrolled infection or other autoimmune disease. About this clonotype: No antigen is known for it.

The J segment lost 6 bases and the V segment lost 0 bases, leaving 8 bases of the junction unmatched. The germline V gene encodes CDR1 LGHDT and CDR2 YNNKEL (reference sequence). The CDR3 is 16 residues long. This clonotype was obtained from a man aged 25 to 40 with Graves' ophthalmopathy. Material: blood. The rearrangement joins TRBV3-1 to TRBJ2-3; 8 nucleotides line up with TRBD2. The CDR3 region has the DNA TGTGCCAGCAGCCAAGATCGCCTAGCGGGTTGGGATACGCAGTATTTT. Translation: CASSQDRLAGWDTQYF.